This entry concerns a single TCR beta chain. CDR1 SEHNR and CDR2 FQNEAQ come from the germline V gene (reference sequence). The ends lost 5 bases at V and 8 bases at J; junction bases unmatched: 17. The CDR3 loop spans 18 amino acids. The protocol was immunoSEQ multiplex PCR, while the TCRdb copy is restricted to in-frame clones and leaves out a portion. The sample lists around 9,000 clones, approximately 88% seen once, with around an eighth in the top ten. The data originate from a study of stem cell transplantation in POMP-related autoinflammatory disease. The wider study: Through one year post-transplant, neutrophils and platelets were 100% of graft donor origin.

The sequences come from CD8+ T cells from PBMCs, collected after stem cell transplantation. The sequence was obtained from a human patient with POMP-related autoinflammation and immune dysregulation (PRAID). Some T cells may be transferred from the graft donor. The chain employs TRBV7-9 and TRBJ1-6; 8 positions match TRBD1. The CDR3, as DNA: TGTGCCAGCAGCGCACGCACGTGGGACAGGCCTCAAGATTCACCCCTCCACTTT. It codes for CASSARTWDRPQDSPLHF.